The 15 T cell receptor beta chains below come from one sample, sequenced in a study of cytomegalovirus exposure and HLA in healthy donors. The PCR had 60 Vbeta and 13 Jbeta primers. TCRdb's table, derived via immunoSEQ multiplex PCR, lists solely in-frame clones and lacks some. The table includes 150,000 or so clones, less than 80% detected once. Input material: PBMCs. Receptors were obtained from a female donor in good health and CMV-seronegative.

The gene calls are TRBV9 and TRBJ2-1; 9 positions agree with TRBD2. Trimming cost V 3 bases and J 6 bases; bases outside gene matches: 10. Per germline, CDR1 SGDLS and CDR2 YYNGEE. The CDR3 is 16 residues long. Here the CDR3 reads CASSEWGLAGSNEQFF. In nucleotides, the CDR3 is TGTGCCAGCAGCGAATGGGGGCTAGCGGGAAGCAATGAGCAGTTCTTC.

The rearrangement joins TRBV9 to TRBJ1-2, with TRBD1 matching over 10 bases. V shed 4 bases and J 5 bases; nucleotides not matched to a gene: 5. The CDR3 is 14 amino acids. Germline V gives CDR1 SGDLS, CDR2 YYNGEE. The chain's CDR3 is CASSPGQGRYGYTF. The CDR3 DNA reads TGTGCCAGCAGCCCGGGACAGGGGAGGTATGGCTACACCTTC.

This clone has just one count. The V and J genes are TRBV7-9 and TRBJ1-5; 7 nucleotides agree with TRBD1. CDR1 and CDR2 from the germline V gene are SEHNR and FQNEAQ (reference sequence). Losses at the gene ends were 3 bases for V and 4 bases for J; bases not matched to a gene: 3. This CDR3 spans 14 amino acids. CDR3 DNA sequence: TGTGCCAGCAGCTTTGCAGGGGGGAATCAGCCCCAGCATTTT. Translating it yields CASSFAGGNQPQHF.

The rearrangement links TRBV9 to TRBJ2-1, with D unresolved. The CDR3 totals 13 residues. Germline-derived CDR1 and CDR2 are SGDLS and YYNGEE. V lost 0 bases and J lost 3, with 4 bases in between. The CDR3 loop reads CASSVDSYNEQFF. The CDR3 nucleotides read TGTGCCAGCAGCGTAGACAGCTACAATGAGCAGTTCTTC.

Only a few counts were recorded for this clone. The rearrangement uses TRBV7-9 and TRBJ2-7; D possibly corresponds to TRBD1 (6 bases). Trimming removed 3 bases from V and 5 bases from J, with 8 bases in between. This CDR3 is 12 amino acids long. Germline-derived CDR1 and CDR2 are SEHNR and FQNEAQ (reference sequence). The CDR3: CASSFRGHEQYF. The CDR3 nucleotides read TGTGCCAGCAGCTTCAGGGGCCACGAGCAGTACTTC.

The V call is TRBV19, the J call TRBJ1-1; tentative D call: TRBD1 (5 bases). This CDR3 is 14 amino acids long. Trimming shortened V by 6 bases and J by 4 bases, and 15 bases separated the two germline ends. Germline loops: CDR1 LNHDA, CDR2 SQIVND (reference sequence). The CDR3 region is CASSSTGYGTEAFF. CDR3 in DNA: TGTGCCAGTAGCAGTACAGGTTATGGCACTGAAGCTTTCTTT.

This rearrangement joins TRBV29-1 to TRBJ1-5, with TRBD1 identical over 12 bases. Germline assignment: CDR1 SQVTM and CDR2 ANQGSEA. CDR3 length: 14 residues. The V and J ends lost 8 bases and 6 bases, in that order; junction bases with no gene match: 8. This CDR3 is CSIRSGQGAQPQHF. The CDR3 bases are TGCAGCATAAGATCGGGACAGGGGGCTCAGCCCCAGCATTTT. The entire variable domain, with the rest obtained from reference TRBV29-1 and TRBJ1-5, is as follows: SAVISQKPSRDICQRGTSLTIQCQVDSQVTMMFWYRQQPGQSLTLIATANQGSEATYESGFVIDKFPISRPNLTFSTLTVSNMSPEDSSIYLCSIRSGQGAQPQHFGDGTRLSIL.

CDR3 loop: CASSLLGQGHEKLFF. The CDR3 DNA follows: TGTGCCAGCAGTCTGCTCGGGCAGGGGCATGAAAAACTGTTTTTT. The gene calls are TRBV28 and TRBJ1-4; D perhaps matches TRBD1 (6 bases). The V end was cut by 5 bases, the J end by 6 bases, with 16 bases between. Germline assignment: CDR1 MDHEN and CDR2 SYDVKM. This CDR3 contains 15 residues.

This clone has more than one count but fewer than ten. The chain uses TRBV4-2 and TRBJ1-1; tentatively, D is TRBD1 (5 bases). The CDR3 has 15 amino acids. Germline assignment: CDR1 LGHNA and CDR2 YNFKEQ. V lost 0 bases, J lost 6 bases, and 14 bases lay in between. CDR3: CASSQDTGYLSEAFF. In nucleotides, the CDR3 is TGTGCCAGCAGCCAAGATACAGGATACTTATCTGAAGCTTTCTTT.

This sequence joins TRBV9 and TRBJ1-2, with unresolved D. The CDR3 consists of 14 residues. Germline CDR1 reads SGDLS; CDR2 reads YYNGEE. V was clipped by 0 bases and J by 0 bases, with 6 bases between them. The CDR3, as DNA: TGTGCCAGCAGCGTAGAGGGAGCTAACTATGGCTACACCTTC. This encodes CASSVEGANYGYTF.

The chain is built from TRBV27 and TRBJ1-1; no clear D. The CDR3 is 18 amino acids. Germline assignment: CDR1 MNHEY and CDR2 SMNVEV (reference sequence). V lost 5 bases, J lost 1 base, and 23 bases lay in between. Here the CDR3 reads CASSLARGGWKKNTEAFF. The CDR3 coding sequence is TGTGCCAGCAGTCTCGCGCGGGGAGGCTGGAAAAAGAACACTGAAGCTTTCTTT.

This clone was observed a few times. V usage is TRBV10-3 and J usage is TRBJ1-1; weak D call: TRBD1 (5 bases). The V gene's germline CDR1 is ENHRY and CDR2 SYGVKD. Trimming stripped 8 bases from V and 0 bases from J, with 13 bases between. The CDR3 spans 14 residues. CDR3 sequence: CAIGEGTVNTEAFF. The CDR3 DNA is TGTGCCATCGGGGAGGGGACGGTGAACACTGAAGCTTTCTTT.

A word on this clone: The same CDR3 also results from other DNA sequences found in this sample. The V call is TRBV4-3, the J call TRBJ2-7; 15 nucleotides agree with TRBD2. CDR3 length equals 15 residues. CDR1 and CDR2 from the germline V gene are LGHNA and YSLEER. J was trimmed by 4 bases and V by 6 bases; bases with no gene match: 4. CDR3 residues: CASSPGLAGGYEQYF. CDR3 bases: TGCGCCAGCAGTCCGGGACTAGCGGGGGGATACGAGCAGTACTTC.

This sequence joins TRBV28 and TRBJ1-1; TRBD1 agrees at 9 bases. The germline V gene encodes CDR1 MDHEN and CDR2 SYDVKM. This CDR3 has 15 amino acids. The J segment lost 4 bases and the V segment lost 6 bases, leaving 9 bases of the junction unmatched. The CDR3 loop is CASSPDRQGGTEAFF. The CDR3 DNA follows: TGTGCCAGCAGCCCCGACCGACAGGGGGGCACTGAAGCTTTCTTT.

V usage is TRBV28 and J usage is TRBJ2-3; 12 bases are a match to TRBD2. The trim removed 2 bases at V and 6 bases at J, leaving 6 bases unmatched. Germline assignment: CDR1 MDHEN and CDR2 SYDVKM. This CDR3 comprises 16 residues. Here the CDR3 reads CASSLGASGRVDTQYF. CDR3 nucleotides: TGTGCCAGCAGTTTAGGGGCTAGCGGGAGGGTGGATACGCAGTATTTT.